Listed below are T cell receptor beta chains from one sample, sequenced in a study of neoadjuvant anti-PD-1 for oral cavity cancer. Assay used: immunoSEQ multiplex PCR; TCRdb lists only in-frame clones, some missing. The sample holds some 30,000 clones, about 77% seen once. This material consisted of PBMCs, taken after nivolumab (anti-PD-1) treatment. These receptors were collected from a person aged 35-79 years with oral cavity squamous cell carcinoma. The conserved cysteine and the conserved F or W are not part of the CDR3 here. The order of the fields is clone size, V gene, CDR3 protein. A clone size is listed for some rows: how often the clone was seen (once, few, many), or a class if it is expanded.

NA,TRBV28,ASSLLVSQTYSNQPQH
NA,TRBV6-1,ASSEMSQPQH
NA,TRBV11-3,ASSLTRGEGEAF
NA,TRBV30,AWSPGANVLT
NA,TRBV5-1,ASSLAWNNRGGNTIY
NA,TRBV28,ASKQGKETQY
NA,TRBV30,AWRVYRSESTEAF
NA,TRBV7-8,ASSSYRVLDKNIQY
few,TRBV18,ASSPWGQGAWNTEAF
NA,TRBV19,ASRSVAYNEQF
NA,TRBV5-1,ASSLNGGTAQPQH
NA,TRBV9,ASSAGTSPYEQY
few,TRBV13,ASSIQGAEAF
NA,TRBV19,ASNFGPNTEAF
NA,TRBV10-3,AIRPDRNTEAF
once,TRBV7-8,ASSLARPDTQY